The 10 T cell receptor beta chains listed next were all sequenced from one sample in a study of Ad26.COV2.S vaccination and SARS-CoV-2 variants. Indicated treatment: around 19 received Ad26.COV2.S at low or high dose, single or two shots; 5 received placebo; per-sample allocation not given. Collection of samples fell on day 63 after the first vaccine or placebo injection. TCRdb's table, derived via immunoSEQ multiplex PCR, lists solely in-frame clones and lacks some. The data hold about 320,000 clones, with 70% to 90% observed a single time. The starting material was peripheral blood, obtained in a trial of Ad26.COV2.S vaccine versus placebo. The receptors shown here come from a person aged 18-65 years who received the Ad26.COV2.S COVID-19 vaccine or a placebo.

The V and J genes are TRBV5-1 and TRBJ2-7; D may match TRBD1 or TRBD2 (6 bases each). Germline CDR1 reads SGHRS; CDR2 reads YFSETQ. CDR3 length: 16 amino acids. V lost 0 bases to trimming and J lost 5 bases, with 18 bases between them. The CDR3 DNA follows: TGCGCCAGCAGCTTGGGGCGGGACATGGTTTTGGACGAGCAGTACTTC. This codes for CASSLGRDMVLDEQYF.

This chain links TRBV18 with TRBJ2-7; TRBD1 aligns across 8 bases. CDR1 and CDR2 (germline): KGHSH, LQKENI. This CDR3 spans 14 amino acids. Trimming took 5 bases from V and 4 from J; bases not matched to a gene: 7. In nucleotides, the CDR3 is TGTGCCAGCTCAGCCGGACAGGGAGGATACGAGCAGTACTTC. This gives the protein CASSAGQGGYEQYF.

This chain uses TRBV7-9 with TRBJ2-3; TRBD2 is a possible D gene (6 bases). CDR1 is SEHNR and CDR2 is FQNEAQ in the germline V gene (reference sequence). V shed 5 bases and J shed 1 base, with 16 bases lying between them. The CDR3 is 16 amino acids. CDR3 nucleotide sequence: TGTGCCAGCAGCCCCAGGGTTGCTAGCGGCACAGATACGCAGTATTTT. As protein: CASSPRVASGTDTQYF.

The chain carries TRBV11-2 and TRBJ2-3; a possible D gene is TRBD2 (6 bases). This CDR3 is 15 amino acids long. Trimming removed 6 bases from V and 3 bases from J, with 16 bases in between. CDR1 SGHAT and CDR2 FQNNGV come from the germline V gene. The DNA of the CDR3 is TGTGCCAGCAGTCCGCAACCGGGAGCAACAGATACGCAGTATTTT. Amino acids: CASSPQPGATDTQYF.

The rearrangement uses TRBV6-5 and TRBJ1-2; D is perhaps TRBD1 (5 bases). Germline-derived CDR1 and CDR2 are MNHEY and SVGAGI. Trimming pared 6 bases from V and 2 bases from J, leaving 16 bases between. CDR3 length: 15 amino acids. The CDR3 protein is CASSRDPRLNYGYTF. The CDR3 DNA is TGTGCCAGCAGCCGGGACCCCAGGCTCAACTATGGCTACACCTTC.

There are a few counts of this clone. The rearrangement uses TRBV25-1 and TRBJ2-5; perhaps TRBD2 as D (6 bases). The V gene's germline CDR1 is MGHDK and CDR2 SYGVNS. Trimming removed 5 bases at V and 4 bases at J, with 17 bases between. This CDR3 has 15 amino acids. The CDR3 reads CASSLPGAGGETQYF. CDR3 DNA sequence: TGTGCCAGCAGTCTCCCGGGAGCTGGTGGAGAGACCCAGTACTTC.

The V and J genes are TRBV12-3 or TRBV12-4 and TRBJ1-1; unclear D gene. Trimming took 10 bases from V and 5 from J, leaving 17 bases between them. This CDR3 has 13 amino acids. CDR3 region: CATFDRGTTEAFF. The CDR3 region has the DNA TGTGCCACCTTCGACCGAGGTACGACTGAAGCTTTCTTT.

This clone has a single count. The J gene is TRBJ2-1, the V gene TRBV4-3; D remains ambiguous. Germline CDR1 and CDR2: LGHNA and YSLEER. Trimming pared 0 bases from V and 6 bases from J, leaving 12 bases between. This CDR3 spans 15 amino acids. The CDR3 here is CASSQETGPTNEQFF. The CDR3 DNA reads TGCGCCAGCAGCCAAGAAACCGGGCCTACCAATGAGCAGTTCTTC.

V is TRBV7-9 and J is TRBJ1-3; D gene ambiguous. Looked up from germline, CDR1 is SEHNR and CDR2 is FQNEAQ (reference sequence). CDR3 length: 17 amino acids. V lost 3 bases to trimming and J lost 0 bases, with 15 bases between them. CDR3 region: CASSFGRIQTSGNTIYF. The CDR3 bases are TGTGCCAGCAGCTTTGGAAGAATTCAAACCTCTGGAAACACCATATATTTT.

The chain employs TRBV5-4 and TRBJ2-7; no clear D gene. CDR3 length: 12 residues. The V gene's germline CDR1 is SGHNT and CDR2 YYREEE (reference sequence). Trimming cost V 0 bases and J 4 bases, with 5 bases left between them. The CDR3 DNA follows: TGTGCCAGCAGCTTGGATAGGTACGAGCAGTACTTC. This translates into CASSLDRYEQYF.